Sequencing of this T cell receptor (beta chain) was carried out in a study of PD-L1 blockade in urothelial cancer. Time point denoted: pretreatment peripheral blood. The table came from immunoSEQ multiplex PCR; TCRdb's copy has only in-frame clones and leaves some out. The sample has about 45,000 clones, 70% to 90% seen once. The CDR3 runs 15 residues. CDR1 is LGHNA and CDR2 is YSLEER in the germline V gene. Trimming cost V 0 bases and J 2 bases, with 10 bases left between them. This specimen consisted of PBMCs, obtained around atezolizumab (anti-PD-L1) treatment. This clonotype originated in a donor aged 40 or older with urothelial cancer. The V and J genes are TRBV4-3 and TRBJ2-5, with a weak D call TRBD2 (5 bases). CDR3 amino acids: CASSQEVRVQETQYF. The CDR3 DNA is TGCGCCAGCAGCCAAGAGGTGAGGGTACAAGAGACCCAGTACTTC.